The TCR beta chain under discussion was sequenced for a study of monozygotic twins with inflammatory bowel disease (dated by TCRdb to about 2019). Regarding the complete study: A total of about 28 monozygotic twin pairs were included in the full study, comprising nine German pairs (four IBD-concordant, five IBD-discordant) and 19 IBD-discordant Danish pairs. Disease-associated traits were sought mainly through comparisons between IBD patients and their genetically identical healthy co-twins within discordant pairs. Each individual had, on average, about 151 000 unique TCRalpha sequences and 181 000 unique TCRbeta sequences available for analysis.

The method behind the library was 5' RACE. Preparation of each TCR library used approximately 3,700 ng of total RNA. For each sample, cDNA synthesis was carried out in eight separate reactions using SMARTScribe reverse transcriptase. During cDNA synthesis, template switching introduced unique molecular identifiers that contained a 6-nucleotide sample barcode. Two nested PCRs of about 16 and 10 cycles amplified the TCRalpha and TCRbeta cDNA, and bead purification followed each PCR. Before amplification, cDNA was treated with uracil DNA-glycosylase and purified using the QIAquick PCR purification kit. In the second PCR, Illumina TruSeq-compatible adapters and sample-specific barcodes were added. Library quality and concentration were assessed using TapeStation and Qubit, and about 5 ng of each library was pooled. Pooled libraries were sequenced on an Illumina HiSeq2500 single-index Rapid Run with 2 x 100 bp reads and custom sequencing primers. Per the original workflow: PCR and sequencing errors were corrected by UMI-based consensus assembly using MiGEC version 1.2.6. V(D)J alignment, clonotype assembly and CDR3 extraction were performed with MiXCR version 2.1.1. To normalise gene usage, clonotype sharing and MAIT/NKT TCR abundance, the top 1000, 10 000 and 20 000 clonotypes in each sample were analysed. After downsampling to 27 000 UMIs, diversity was calculated as the inverse Simpson index using the vegan R package. Statistical testing used paired Mann-Whitney U tests on the discordant twin pairs and applied Benjamini-Hochberg correction for multiple testing. Following reprocessing of the reads by TCRdb, the data hold one row per CDR3 protein sequence and no DNA is available. TCRdb, not the original authors, processed these V and J calls. This specimen's table enumerates hundreds of thousands of distinct CDR3 sequences. The leading ten clones occupy roughly 2.2% of the sample.

For this clonotype: No cognate antigen has been identified for it.

From each donor, an approximately 2.3 ml peripheral blood sample was collected into PAXgene tubes and kept at -80 degrees C. Total RNA was isolated from whole blood with the PAXgene blood miRNA kit on an automated QIAcube, without T cell sorting. Peripheral blood from monozygotic twin pairs, either concordant or discordant for inflammatory bowel disease, underwent deep TCRalpha and TCRbeta repertoire profiling that used unique molecular barcoding. Smoking habits were recorded for all twin pairs, and individuals were classified as current, former or never smokers. CDR1 and CDR2, per the germline V gene, are SNHLY and FYNNEI. From its cysteine to its phenylalanine, the CDR3 spans 14 amino acids. No DNA sequence was recorded. Points the paper makes about the study in general: Repertoire similarity did not differ between concordant and discordant twins, possibly due to limited statistical power. No single strong signal or clonotype linked to IBD turned up in the results, so the idea that one exists was not supported. Fewer clonotypes were shared with other individuals by IBD patients than by healthy twins, most markedly in patients showing signs of disease activity. The analysis was unable to tell different T cell subtypes apart. IBD patients had lower TCRbeta repertoire diversity, measured by the inverse Simpson index, than their healthy co-twins. Because patients were on differing immunosuppressive treatments, the repertoires may have picked up extra background noise and inter-individual variability.

Rearrangement joined TRBV2 to TRBJ2-2; TCRdb's D call of TRBD1 is untestable without DNA. The sequenced material came from blood. This clonotype originated in a human donor with ulcerative colitis or Crohn's disease, or a healthy co-twin of an affected twin (not recorded which). Here the CDR3 is given as CASSEDRVTGELFF.